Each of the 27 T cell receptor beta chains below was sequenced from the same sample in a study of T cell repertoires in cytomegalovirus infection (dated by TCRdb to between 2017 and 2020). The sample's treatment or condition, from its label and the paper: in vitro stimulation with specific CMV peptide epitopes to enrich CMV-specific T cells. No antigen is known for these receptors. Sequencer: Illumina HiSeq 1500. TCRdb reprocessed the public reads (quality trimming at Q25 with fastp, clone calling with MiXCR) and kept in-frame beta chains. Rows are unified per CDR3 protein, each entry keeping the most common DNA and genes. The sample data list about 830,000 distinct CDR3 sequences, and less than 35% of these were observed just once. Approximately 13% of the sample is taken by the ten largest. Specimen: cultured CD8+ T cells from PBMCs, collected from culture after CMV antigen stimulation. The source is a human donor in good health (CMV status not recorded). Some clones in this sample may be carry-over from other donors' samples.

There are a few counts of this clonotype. The CDR3 reads CASTYAGRDSYGYTF. For the CDR3, the DNA is TGTGCCAGCACCTACGCCGGCCGGGACAGCTATGGCTACACCTTC. The V and J genes are TRBV7-3 and TRBJ1-2; 7 nucleotides align to TRBD1. The CDR3 contains 15 residues. CDR1 is SGHTA, CDR2 FQGTGA, per germline. V was clipped by 7 bases and J by 4 bases; unmatched bases: 12.

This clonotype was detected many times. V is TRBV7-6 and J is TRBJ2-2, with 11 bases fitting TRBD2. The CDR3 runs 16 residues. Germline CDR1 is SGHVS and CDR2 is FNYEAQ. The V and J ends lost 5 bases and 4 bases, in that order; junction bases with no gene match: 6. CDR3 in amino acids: CASSPSTSGATGELFF. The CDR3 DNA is TGTGCCAGCAGCCCGTCGACTAGCGGGGCCACCGGGGAGCTGTTTTTT.

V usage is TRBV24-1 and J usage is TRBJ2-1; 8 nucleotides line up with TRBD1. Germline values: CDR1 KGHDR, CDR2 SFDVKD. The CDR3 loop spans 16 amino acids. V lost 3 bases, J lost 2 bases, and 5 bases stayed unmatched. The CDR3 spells CATSDPDRATYNEQFF. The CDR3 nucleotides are TGTGCCACCAGTGATCCGGACAGGGCAACCTACAATGAGCAGTTCTTC.

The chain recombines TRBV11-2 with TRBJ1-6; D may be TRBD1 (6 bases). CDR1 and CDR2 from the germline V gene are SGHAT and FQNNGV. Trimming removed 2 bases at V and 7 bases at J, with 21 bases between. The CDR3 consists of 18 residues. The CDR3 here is CASSLTGGAYRGNSPLHF. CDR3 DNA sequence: TGTGCCAGCAGCTTAACCGGGGGGGCATACCGGGGAAATTCACCCCTCCACTTT.

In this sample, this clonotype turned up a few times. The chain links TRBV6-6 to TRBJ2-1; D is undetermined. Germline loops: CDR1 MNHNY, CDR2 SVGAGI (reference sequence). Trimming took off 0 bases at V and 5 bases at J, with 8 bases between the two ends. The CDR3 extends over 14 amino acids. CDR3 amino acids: CASSYSSGHNEQFF. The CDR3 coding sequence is TGTGCCAGCAGTTACTCGAGTGGGCACAATGAGCAGTTCTTC.

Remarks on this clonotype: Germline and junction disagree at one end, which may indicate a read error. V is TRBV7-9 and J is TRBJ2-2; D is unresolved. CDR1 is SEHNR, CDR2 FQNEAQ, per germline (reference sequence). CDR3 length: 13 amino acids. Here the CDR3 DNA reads TGTGCCAGCAGCTCTCCGGGTACCGAGGAGCTGTTTTTT. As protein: CASSSPGTEELFF. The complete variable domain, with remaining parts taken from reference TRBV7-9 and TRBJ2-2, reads DTGVSQNPRHKITKRGQNVTFRCDPISEHNRLYWYRQTLGQGPEFLTYFQNEAQLEKSRLLSDRFSAERPKGSFSTLEIQRTEQGDSAMYLCASSSPGTEELFFGEGSRLTVL.

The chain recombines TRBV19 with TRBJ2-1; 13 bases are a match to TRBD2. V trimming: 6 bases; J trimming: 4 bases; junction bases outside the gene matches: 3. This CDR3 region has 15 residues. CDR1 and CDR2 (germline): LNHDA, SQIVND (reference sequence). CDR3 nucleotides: TGTGCCAGTAGACAACTAGCGGGGGGGTACAATGAGCAGTTCTTC. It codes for CASRQLAGGYNEQFF.

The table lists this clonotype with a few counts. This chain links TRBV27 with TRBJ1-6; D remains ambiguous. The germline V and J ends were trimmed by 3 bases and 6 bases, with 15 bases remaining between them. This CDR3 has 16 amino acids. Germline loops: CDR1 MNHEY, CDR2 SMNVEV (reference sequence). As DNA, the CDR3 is TGTGCCAGCAGTTTGGGTCTGGGTGAGGGTAATTCACCCCTCCACTTT. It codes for CASSLGLGEGNSPLHF.

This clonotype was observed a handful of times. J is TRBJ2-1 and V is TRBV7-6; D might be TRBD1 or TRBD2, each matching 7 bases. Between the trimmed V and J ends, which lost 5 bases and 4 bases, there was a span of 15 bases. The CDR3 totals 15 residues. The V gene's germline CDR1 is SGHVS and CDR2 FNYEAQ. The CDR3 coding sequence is TGTGCCAGCAGCCAGGGGGGGACACAGTACAATGAGCAGTTCTTC. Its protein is CASSQGGTQYNEQFF. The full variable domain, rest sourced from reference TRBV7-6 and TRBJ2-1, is GAGVSQSPRYKVTKRGQDVALRCDPISGHVSLYWYRQALGQGPEFLTYFNYEAQQDKSGLPNDRFSAERPEGSISTLTIQRTEQRDSAMYRCASSQGGTQYNEQFFGPGTRLTVL.

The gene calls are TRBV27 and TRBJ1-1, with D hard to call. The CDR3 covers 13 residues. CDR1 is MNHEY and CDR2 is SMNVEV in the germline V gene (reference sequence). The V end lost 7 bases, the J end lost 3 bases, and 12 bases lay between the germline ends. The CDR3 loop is CASNSPGDTEAFF. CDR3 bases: TGTGCCAGCAATTCCCCCGGGGACACTGAAGCTTTCTTT.

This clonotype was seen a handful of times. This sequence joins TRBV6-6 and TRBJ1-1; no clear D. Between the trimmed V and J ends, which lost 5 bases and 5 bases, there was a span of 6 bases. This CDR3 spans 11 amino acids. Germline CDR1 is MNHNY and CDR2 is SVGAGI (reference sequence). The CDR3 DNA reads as TGTGCCAGCAGTGATGGGACTGAAGCTTTCTTT. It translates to CASSDGTEAFF.

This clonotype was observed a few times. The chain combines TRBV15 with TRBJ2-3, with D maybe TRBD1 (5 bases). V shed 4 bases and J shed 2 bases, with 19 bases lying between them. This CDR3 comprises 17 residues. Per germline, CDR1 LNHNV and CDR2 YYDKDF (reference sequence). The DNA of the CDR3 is TGTGCCACCAGCATCCCTTATACCGGACACAACACAGATACGCAGTATTTT. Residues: CATSIPYTGHNTDTQYF.

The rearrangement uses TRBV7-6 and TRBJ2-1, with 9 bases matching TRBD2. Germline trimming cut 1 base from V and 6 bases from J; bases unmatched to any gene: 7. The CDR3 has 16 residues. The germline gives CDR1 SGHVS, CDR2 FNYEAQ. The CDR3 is CASSLVAGGPPNEQFF. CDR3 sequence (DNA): TGTGCCAGCAGCTTAGTGGCGGGGGGGCCCCCCAATGAGCAGTTCTTC.

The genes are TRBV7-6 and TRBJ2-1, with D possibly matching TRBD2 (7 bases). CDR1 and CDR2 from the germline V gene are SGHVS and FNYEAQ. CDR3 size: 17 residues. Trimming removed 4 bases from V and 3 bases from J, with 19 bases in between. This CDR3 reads CASSWMGRGGSYNEQFF. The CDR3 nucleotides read TGTGCCAGCAGCTGGATGGGGAGGGGGGGTAGCTACAATGAGCAGTTCTTC.

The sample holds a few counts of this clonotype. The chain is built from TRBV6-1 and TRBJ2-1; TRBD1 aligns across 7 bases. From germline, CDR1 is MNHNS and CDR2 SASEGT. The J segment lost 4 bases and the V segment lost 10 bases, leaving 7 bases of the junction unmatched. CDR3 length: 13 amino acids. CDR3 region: CATSDRPYNEQFF. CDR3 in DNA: TGTGCCACCTCGGACAGGCCTTACAATGAGCAGTTCTTC.

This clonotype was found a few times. The CDR3 bases are TGTGCCAGCAGCTCCACGGGACGGAGGACCCTAGCCAAAAACATTCAGTACTTC. Residues: CASSSTGRRTLAKNIQYF. The chain links TRBV7-8 to TRBJ2-4; D could derive from TRBD1 or TRBD2 (5 bases each). The CDR3 is 18 amino acids. Germline CDR1 SGHVS, CDR2 FQNEAQ. V was trimmed by 4 bases and J by 0 bases, leaving 19 bases between them. The whole variable domain, filled in from reference TRBV7-8 and TRBJ2-4, reads GAGVSQSPRYKVAKRGQDVALRCDPISGHVSLFWYQQALGQGPEFLTYFQNEAQLDKSGLPSDRFFAERPEGSVSTLKIQRTQQEDSAVYLCASSSTGRRTLAKNIQYFGAGTRLSVL.

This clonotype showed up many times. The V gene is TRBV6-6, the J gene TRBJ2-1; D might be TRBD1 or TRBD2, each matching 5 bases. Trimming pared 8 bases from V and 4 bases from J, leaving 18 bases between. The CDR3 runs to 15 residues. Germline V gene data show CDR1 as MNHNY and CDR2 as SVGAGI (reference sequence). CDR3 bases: TGTGCCAGCGGGAGTACAGGACACGAATACAATGAGCAGTTCTTC. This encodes CASGSTGHEYNEQFF.

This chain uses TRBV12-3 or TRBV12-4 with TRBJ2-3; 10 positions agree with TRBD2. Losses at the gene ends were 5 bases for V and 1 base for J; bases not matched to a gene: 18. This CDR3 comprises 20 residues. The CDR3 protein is CASSGVSGGKPSKGTDTQYF. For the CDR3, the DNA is TGTGCCAGCAGTGGGGTTAGCGGGGGGAAACCTAGCAAAGGCACAGATACGCAGTATTTT.

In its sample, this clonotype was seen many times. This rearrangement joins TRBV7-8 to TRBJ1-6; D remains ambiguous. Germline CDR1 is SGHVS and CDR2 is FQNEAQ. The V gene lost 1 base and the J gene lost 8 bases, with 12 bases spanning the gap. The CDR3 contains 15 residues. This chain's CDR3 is CASSLDPGGDSPLHF. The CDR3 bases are TGTGCCAGCAGCTTAGACCCTGGCGGTGATTCACCCCTCCACTTT.

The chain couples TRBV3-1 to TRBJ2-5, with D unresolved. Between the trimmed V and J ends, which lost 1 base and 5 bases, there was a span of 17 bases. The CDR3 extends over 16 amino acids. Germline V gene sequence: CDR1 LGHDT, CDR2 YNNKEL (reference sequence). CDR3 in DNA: TGTGCCAGCAGCCAAGTCCTTTTACCAAGCCAGGAGACCCAGTACTTC. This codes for CASSQVLLPSQETQYF.

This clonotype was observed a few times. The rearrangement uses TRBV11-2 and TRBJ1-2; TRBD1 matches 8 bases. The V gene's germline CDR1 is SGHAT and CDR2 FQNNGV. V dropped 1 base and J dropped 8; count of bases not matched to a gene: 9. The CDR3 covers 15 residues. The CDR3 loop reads CASSLASGQGRGYTF. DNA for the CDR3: TGTGCCAGCAGCTTAGCCTCTGGACAGGGTAGGGGCTACACCTTC.

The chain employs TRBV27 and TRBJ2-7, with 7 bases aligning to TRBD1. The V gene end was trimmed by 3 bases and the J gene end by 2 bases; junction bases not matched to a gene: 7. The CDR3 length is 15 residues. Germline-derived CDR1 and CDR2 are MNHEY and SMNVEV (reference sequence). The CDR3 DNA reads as TGTGCCAGCAGTTTGAGGGGACAGATGACCTACGAGCAGTACTTC. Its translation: CASSLRGQMTYEQYF.

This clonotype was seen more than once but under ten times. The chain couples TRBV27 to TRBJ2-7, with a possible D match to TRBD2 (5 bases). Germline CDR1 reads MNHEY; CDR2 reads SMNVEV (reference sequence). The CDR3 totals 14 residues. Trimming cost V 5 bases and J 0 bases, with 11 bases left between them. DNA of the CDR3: TGTGCCAGCAGTCCCGCCGGGAACTCCTACGAGCAGTACTTC. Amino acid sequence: CASSPAGNSYEQYF.

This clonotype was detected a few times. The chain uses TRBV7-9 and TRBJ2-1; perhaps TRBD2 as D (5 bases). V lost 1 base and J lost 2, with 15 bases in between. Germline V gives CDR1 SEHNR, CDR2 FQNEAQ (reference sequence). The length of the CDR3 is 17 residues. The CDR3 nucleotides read TGTGCCAGCAGCTTAGGGTTTGTCGGGGTAACCTACAATGAGCAGTTCTTC. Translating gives CASSLGFVGVTYNEQFF.

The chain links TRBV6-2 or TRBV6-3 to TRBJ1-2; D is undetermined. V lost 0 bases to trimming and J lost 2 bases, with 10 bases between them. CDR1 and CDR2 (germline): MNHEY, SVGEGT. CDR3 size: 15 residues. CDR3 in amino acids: CASSYSRDVNYGYTF. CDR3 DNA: TGTGCCAGCAGTTACTCGCGGGATGTCAACTATGGCTACACCTTC.

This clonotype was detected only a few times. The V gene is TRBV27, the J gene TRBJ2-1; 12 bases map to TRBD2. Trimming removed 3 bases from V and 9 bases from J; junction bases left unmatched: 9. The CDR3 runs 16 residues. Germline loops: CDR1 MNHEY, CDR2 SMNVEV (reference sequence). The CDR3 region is CASSFASGGAVGEQFF. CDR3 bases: TGTGCCAGCAGTTTCGCTAGCGGGGGGGCTGTAGGTGAGCAGTTCTTC.

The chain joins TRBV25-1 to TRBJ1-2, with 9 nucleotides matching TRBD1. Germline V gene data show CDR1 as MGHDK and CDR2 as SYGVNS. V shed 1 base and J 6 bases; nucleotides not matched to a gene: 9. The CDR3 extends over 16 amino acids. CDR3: CASSEWSGTGKNGYTF. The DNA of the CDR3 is TGTGCCAGCAGTGAATGGAGTGGGACAGGGAAAAATGGCTACACCTTC.